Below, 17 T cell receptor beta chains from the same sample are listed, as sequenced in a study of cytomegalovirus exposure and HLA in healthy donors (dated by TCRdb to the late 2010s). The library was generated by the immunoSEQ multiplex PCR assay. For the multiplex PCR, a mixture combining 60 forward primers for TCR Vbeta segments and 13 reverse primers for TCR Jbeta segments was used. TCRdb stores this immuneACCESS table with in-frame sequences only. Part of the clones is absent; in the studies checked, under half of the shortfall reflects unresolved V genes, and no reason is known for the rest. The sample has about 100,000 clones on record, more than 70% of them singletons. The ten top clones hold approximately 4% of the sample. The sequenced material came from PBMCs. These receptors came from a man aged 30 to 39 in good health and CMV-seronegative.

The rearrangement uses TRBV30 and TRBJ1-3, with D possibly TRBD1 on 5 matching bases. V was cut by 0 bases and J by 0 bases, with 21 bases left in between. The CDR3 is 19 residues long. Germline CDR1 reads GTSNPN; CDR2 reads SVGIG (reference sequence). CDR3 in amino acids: CAWSVQRGPALFSGNTIYF. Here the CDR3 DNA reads TGTGCCTGGAGTGTACAAAGGGGTCCCGCTCTCTTCTCTGGAAACACCATATATTTT.

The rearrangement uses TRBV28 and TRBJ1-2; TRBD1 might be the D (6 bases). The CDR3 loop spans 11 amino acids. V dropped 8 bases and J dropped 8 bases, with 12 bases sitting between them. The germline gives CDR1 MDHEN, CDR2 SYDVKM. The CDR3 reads CASAGGRGYTF. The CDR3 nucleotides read TGTGCCAGCGCGGGGGGCAGGGGCTACACCTTC.

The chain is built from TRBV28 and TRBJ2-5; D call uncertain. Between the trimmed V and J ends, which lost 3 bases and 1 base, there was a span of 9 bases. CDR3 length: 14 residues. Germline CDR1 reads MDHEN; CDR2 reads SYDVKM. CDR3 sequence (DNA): TGTGCCAGCAGTTTGCGGTCAGTCCAAGAGACCCAGTACTTC. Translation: CASSLRSVQETQYF. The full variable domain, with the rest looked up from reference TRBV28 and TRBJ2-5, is DVKVTQSSRYLVKRTGEKVFLECVQDMDHENMFWYRQDPGLGLRLIYFSYDVKMKEKGDIPEGYSVSREKKERFSLILESASTNQTSMYLCASSLRSVQETQYFGPGTRLLVL.

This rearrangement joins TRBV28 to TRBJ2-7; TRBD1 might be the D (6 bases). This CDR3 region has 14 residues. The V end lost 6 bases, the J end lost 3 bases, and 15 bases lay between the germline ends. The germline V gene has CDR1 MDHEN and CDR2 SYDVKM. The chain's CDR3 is CASRPPTGIYEQYF. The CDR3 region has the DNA TGTGCCAGCAGGCCACCCACAGGGATCTACGAGCAGTACTTC. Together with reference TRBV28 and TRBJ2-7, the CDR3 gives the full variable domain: DVKVTQSSRYLVKRTGEKVFLECVQDMDHENMFWYRQDPGLGLRLIYFSYDVKMKEKGDIPEGYSVSREKKERFSLILESASTNQTSMYLCASRPPTGIYEQYFGPGTRLTVT.

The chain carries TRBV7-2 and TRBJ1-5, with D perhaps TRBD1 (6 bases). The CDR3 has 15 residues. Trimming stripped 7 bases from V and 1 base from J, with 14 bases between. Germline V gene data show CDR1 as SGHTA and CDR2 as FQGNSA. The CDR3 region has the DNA TGTGCCAGCAACCCGACAGGACAGAGCAATCAGCCCCAGCATTTT. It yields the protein CASNPTGQSNQPQHF.

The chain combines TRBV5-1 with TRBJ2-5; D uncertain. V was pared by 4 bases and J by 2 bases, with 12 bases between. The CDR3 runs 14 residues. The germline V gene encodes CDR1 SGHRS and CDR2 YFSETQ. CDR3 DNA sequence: TGCGCCAGCAGCCCAAGTCTAGGACAAGAGACCCAGTACTTC. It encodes CASSPSLGQETQYF.

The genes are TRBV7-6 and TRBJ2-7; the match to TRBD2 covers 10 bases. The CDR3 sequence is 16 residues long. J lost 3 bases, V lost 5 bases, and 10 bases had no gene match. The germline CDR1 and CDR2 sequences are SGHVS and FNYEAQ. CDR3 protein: CASSPYGLADNYEQYF. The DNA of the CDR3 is TGTGCCAGCAGCCCTTATGGACTAGCGGACAACTACGAGCAGTACTTC. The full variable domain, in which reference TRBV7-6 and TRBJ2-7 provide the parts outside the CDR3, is GAGVSQSPRYKVTKRGQDVALRCDPISGHVSLYWYRQALGQGPEFLTYFNYEAQQDKSGLPNDRFSAERPEGSISTLTIQRTEQRDSAMYRCASSPYGLADNYEQYFGPGTRLTVT.

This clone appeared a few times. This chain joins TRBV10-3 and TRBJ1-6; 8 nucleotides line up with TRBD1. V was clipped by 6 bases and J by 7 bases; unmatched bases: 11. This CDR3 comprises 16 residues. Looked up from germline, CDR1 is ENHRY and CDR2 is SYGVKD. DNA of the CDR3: TGTGCCATCAGGGGGGACAGGCGGGAAAGGAATTCACCCCTCCACTTT. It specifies CAIRGDRRERNSPLHF.

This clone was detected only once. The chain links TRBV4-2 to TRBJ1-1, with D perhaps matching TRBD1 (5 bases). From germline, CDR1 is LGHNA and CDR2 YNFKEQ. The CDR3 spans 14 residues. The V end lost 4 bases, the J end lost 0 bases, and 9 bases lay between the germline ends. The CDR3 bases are TGTGCCAGCAGCCTTGACAGTATGAACACTGAAGCTTTCTTT. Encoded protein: CASSLDSMNTEAFF.

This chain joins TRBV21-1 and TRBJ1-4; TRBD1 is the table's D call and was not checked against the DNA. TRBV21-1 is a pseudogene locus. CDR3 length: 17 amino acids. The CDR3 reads CASSKKHRTGENEKLFF. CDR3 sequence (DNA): TGTGCCAGCAGCAAAAAACACAGGACAGGGGAGAATGAAAAACTGTTTTTT.

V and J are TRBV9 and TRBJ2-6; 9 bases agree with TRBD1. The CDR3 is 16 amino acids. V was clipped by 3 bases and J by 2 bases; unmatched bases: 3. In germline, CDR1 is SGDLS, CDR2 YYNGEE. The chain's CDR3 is CASSAGTGTGANVLTF. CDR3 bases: TGTGCCAGCAGCGCCGGGACAGGGACTGGGGCCAACGTCCTGACTTTC. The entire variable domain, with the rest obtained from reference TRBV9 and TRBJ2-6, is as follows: DSGVTQTPKHLITATGQRVTLRCSPRSGDLSVYWYQQSLDQGLQFLIQYYNGEERAKGNILERFSAQQFPDLHSELNLSSLELGDSALYFCASSAGTGTGANVLTFGAGSRLTVL.

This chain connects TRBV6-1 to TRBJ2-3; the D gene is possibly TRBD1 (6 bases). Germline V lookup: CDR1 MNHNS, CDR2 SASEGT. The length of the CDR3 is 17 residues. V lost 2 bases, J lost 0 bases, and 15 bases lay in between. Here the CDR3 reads CASSEIQGVSSTDTQYF. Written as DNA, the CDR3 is TGTGCCAGCAGTGAAATACAGGGTGTCTCTAGCACAGATACGCAGTATTTT.

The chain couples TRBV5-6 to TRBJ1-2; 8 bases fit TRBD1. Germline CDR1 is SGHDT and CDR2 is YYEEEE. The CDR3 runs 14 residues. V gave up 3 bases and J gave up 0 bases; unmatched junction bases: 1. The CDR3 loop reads CASSWGQANYGYTF. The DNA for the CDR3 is TGTGCCAGCAGCTGGGGACAGGCTAACTATGGCTACACCTTC.

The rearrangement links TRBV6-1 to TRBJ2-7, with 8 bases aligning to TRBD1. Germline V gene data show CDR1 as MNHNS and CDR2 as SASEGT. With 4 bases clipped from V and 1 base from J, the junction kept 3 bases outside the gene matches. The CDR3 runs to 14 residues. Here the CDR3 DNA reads TGTGCCAGCAGTGGAACAGGGGGTTCCTACGAGCAGTACTTC. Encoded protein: CASSGTGGSYEQYF.

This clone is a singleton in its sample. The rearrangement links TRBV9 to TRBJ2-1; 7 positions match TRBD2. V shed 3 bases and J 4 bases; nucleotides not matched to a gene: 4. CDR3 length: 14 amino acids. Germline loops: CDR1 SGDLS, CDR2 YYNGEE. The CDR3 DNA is TGTGCCAGCAGCGGGGGAGGGGCTTACAATGAGCAGTTCTTC. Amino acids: CASSGGGAYNEQFF. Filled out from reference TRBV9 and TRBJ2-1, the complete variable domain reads DSGVTQTPKHLITATGQRVTLRCSPRSGDLSVYWYQQSLDQGLQFLIQYYNGEERAKGNILERFSAQQFPDLHSELNLSSLELGDSALYFCASSGGGAYNEQFFGPGTRLTVL.

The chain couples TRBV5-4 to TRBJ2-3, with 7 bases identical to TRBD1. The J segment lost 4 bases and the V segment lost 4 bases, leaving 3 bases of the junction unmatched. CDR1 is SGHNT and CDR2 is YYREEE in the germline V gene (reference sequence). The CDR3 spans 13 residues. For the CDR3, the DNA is TGTGCCAGCAGCACACAGGGGCCAGATACGCAGTATTTT. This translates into CASSTQGPDTQYF.

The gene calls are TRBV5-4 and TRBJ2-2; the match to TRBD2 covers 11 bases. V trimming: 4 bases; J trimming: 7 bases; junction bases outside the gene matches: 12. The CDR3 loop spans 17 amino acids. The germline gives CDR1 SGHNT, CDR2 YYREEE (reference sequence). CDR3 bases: TGTGCCAGCAGCCCTAGACTAGCGGGACTCTCTAACGGGGAGCTGTTTTTT. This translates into CASSPRLAGLSNGELFF.